The sequence of this T cell receptor (beta chain) was determined in a study of molecular identifiers for immune sequencing clone quantification. TCRdb passed the PCR reads through MiXCR, listing each CDR3 protein once. This table holds about 320,000 distinct CDR3 sequences, over 20% found once. The CDR3 loop spans 15 amino acids. After removal of 8 bases from V and 0 bases from J, the junction contained 9 bases not matched to a gene. The TCR originated in a human donor in good health. Some libraries in this study had Jurkat cell RNA spiked in. The chain links TRBV5-3 to TRBJ2-3; 7 bases map to TRBD2. TRBV5-3 counts as an open reading frame of uncertain function. Sequencing was performed on naive CD8+ T cells from blood, with Jurkat cell RNA spiked in. Stated subset: FACS-sorted CD8+CD4-CCR7+CD45RA+ naive T cells. CDR3 bases: TGTGCCAGCAACCCGGGACTAACTAGCACAGATACGCAGTATTTT. Translation: CASNPGLTSTDTQYF.